This entry is about one TCR beta chain. As yet, its antigen is unknown. Described time point: week 35, safety follow-up. What each vaccine dose contained was 300 ug of mutant IDH1 20-mer peptide, accompanied by topical imiquimod. New WHO grade 3 or 4 IDH1-mutant, ATRX-lost astrocytomas were present in all donors. J gave up 6 bases and V 5 bases, and 12 bases lay outside the gene matches. The CDR3 length is 16 residues. Germline loops: CDR1 SGHTA, CDR2 FQGTGA. This entry comes from a study of a mutant IDH1 vaccine in newly diagnosed glioma. Study overall: V12 came at week 35, V13 at week 47. Study-level points and caveats: Any relationship between pseudoprogression and changes in top peripheral T cell clonotypes seemed absent.

TCRdb keeps only in-frame clones here, not all; method: immunoSEQ multiplex PCR. The sample includes 73,000 or so clones, 84% of them seen just once. Material: PBMCs, obtained from a glioma patient whose treatment included an IDH1 peptide vaccine. The receptor's source is a man aged 18 to 35 with glioma. This chain joins TRBV7-3 and TRBJ2-2; 7 bases line up with TRBD2. The CDR3 sequence is CASSPTPGGGAGELFF. CDR3 nucleotide sequence: TGTGCCAGCAGCCCTACTCCGGGAGGCGGCGCCGGGGAGCTGTTTTTT.